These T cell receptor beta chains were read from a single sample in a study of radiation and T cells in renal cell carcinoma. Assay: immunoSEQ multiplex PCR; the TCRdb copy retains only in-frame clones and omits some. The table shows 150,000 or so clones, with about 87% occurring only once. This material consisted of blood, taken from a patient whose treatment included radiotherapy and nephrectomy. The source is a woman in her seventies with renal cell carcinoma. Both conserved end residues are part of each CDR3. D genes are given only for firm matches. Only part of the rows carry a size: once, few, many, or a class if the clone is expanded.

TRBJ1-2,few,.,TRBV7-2,CASSRDITNYGYTF,TGTGCCAGCAGCCGGGACATCACCAACTATGGCTACACCTTC
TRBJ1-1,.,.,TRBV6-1,CASSEIAEAFF,TGTGCCAGCAGTGAAATCGCTGAAGCTTTCTTT
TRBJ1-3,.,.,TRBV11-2,CASSLGAGDLRWNTIYF,TGTGCCAGCAGCTTAGGGGCAGGGGACCTAAGGTGGAACACCATATATTTT
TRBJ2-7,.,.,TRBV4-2,CASSLDRSGTYEQYF,TGTGCCAGCAGCTTGGACCGCTCGGGAACCTACGAGCAGTACTTC
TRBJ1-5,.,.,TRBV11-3,CASSFGNQPQHF,TGTGCCAGCAGCTTCGGCAATCAGCCCCAGCATTTT
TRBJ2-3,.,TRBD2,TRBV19,CASSTPSSSGYTDTQYF,TGTGCCAGTAGCACACCTTCCTCTAGCGGTTACACAGATACGCAGTATTTT
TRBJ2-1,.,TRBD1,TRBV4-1,CASSQGTGVYNEQFF,TGCGCCAGCAGCCAAGGGACAGGGGTCTACAATGAGCAGTTCTTC
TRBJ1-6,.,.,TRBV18,CASSPYPGPDSPLHF,TGTGCCAGCTCACCGTACCCGGGGCCTGATTCACCCCTCCACTTT
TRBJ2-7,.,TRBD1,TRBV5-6,CASSLGQGSYEQYF,TGTGCCAGCAGCTTGGGACAGGGCTCCTACGAGCAGTACTTC
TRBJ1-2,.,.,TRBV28,CASRPWAANRDYGYTF,TGTGCCAGCAGGCCATGGGCAGCGAATAGGGACTATGGCTACACCTTC
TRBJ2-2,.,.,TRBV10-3,CAISEPANTGELFF,TGTGCCATCAGTGAGCCTGCGAACACCGGGGAGCTGTTTTTT
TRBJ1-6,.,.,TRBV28,CASSWGRPPTKGSALHF,TGTGCCAGCAGTTGGGGCCGCCCCCCAACGAAAGGCTCAGCCCTCCACTTT
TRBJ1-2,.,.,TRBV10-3,CAISGVRGETSGYTF,TGTGCCATCAGTGGAGTCAGGGGCGAAACCAGTGGCTACACCTTC
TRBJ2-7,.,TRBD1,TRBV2,CAGEGQGSFEQYF,TGTGCCGGAGAAGGACAGGGGAGTTTCGAGCAGTACTTC
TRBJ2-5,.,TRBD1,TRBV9,CASSETGTAQETQYF,TGTGCCAGCAGCGAAACCGGGACAGCTCAAGAGACCCAGTACTTC
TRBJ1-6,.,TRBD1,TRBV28,CASSRPSSGQGSSPLHF,TGTGCCAGCAGTAGACCGTCCTCGGGACAGGGGAGCTCACCCCTCCACTTT
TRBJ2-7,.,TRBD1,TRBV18,CASSRRTGLEQYF,TGTGCCAGCTCACGACGGACAGGTCTAGAGCAGTACTTC
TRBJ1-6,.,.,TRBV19,CASENTESSYNSPLHF,TGTGCCAGTGAGAACACAGAGAGCTCCTATAATTCACCCCTCCACTTT
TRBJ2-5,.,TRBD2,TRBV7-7,CASSREGGIQETQYF,TGTGCTAGCAGCCGGGAGGGGGGGATCCAAGAGACCCAGTACTTC
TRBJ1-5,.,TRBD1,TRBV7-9,CASSLWVTGQGARQPQHF,TGTGCCAGCAGCTTATGGGTAACCGGACAGGGGGCTAGGCAGCCCCAGCATTTT
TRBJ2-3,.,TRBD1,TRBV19,CASSNRGGADTQYF,TGTGCCAGTAGTAACAGGGGTGGGGCCGATACGCAGTATTTT
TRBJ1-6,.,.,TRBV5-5,CASEVSGTYNSPLHF,TGTGCCAGCGAGGTTTCAGGGACCTATAATTCACCCCTCCACTTT
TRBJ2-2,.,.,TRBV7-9,CASSAYKNTGELFF,TGTGCCAGCAGCGCATACAAGAACACCGGGGAGCTGTTTTTT
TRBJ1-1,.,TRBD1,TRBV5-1,CASSLYWDSTEAFF,TGCGCCAGCAGCTTGTATTGGGACAGCACTGAAGCTTTCTTT
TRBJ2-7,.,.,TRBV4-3,CASSQDLEQSYEQYF,TGCGCCAGCAGCCAAGATTTAGAACAGAGCTACGAGCAGTACTTC
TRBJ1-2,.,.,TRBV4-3,CASSQDVAENYGYTF,TGCGCCAGCAGCCAAGATGTAGCAGAGAACTATGGCTACACCTTC
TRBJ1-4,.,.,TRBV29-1,CSVRAPAHEKLFF,TGCAGCGTTCGGGCCCCCGCCCATGAAAAACTGTTTTTT
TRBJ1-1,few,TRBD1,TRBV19,CASRGDSNTEAFF,TGTGCCAGTAGGGGGGACAGCAACACTGAAGCTTTCTTT
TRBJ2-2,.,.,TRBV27,CASRERRGSGELFF,TGTGCCAGCAGGGAGAGGCGGGGATCCGGGGAGCTGTTTTTT
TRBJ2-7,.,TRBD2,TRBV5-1,CASSFSGGPYEQYF,TGCGCCAGCAGCTTTAGCGGGGGGCCGTACGAGCAGTACTTC
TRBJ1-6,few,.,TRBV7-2,CASSSDPRNSPLHF,TGTGCCAGCAGTTCAGACCCACGGAATTCACCCCTCCACTTT
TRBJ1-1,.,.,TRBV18,CASSPRDTEAFF,TGTGCCAGCTCACCAAGGGACACTGAAGCTTTCTTT
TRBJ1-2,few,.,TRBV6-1,CASSPGTWTAGYTF,TGTGCCAGCTCGCCTGGGACCTGGACGGCTGGCTACACCTTC
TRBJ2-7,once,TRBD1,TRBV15,CATSRGDRVVEQYF,TGTGCCACCAGCAGAGGGGACAGGGTAGTCGAGCAGTACTTC
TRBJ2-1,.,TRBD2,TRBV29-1,CSVYPASGGGSEQFF,TGCAGCGTCTACCCGGCTAGCGGGGGAGGGAGTGAGCAGTTCTTC